The 9 T cell receptor beta chains presented below share a single source sample, sequenced in a study of blood T cell repertoires in COVID-19. Profiling relied on immunoSEQ multiplex PCR, and the TCRdb table lists in-frame clones only, not all of them. The sample has approximately 85,000 clones; 87% are singletons. Sequencing was carried out using peripheral blood. Source of these receptors: a woman aged 45-65 years with active or convalescent COVID-19.

In nucleotides, the CDR3 is TGTGCCATCAGTGAGTTATTGAGTACTAGCAATCAGCCCCAGCATTTT. Its translation: CAISELLSTSNQPQHF. J is TRBJ1-5 and V is TRBV10-3, with D unclear. The germline V and J ends were trimmed by 1 base and 0 bases, with 10 bases remaining between them. The CDR3 runs 16 residues. The germline V gene has CDR1 ENHRY and CDR2 SYGVKD.

This sequence joins TRBV18 and TRBJ2-3; possible D gene TRBD1, 5 bases. Trimming removed 2 bases at V and 4 bases at J, with 7 bases between. Germline lookup yields CDR1 KGHSH and CDR2 LQKENI. This CDR3 spans 13 amino acids. The CDR3 DNA reads TGTGCCAGCTCACCATTAGGGGCAGATACGCAGTATTTT. This gives the protein CASSPLGADTQYF.

The chain is built from TRBV11-3 and TRBJ2-2; 10 bases fit TRBD2. CDR1 and CDR2 (germline): SGHNT, YENEEA. CDR3 size: 16 residues. V gave up 5 bases and J gave up 4 bases; unmatched junction bases: 7. CDR3 residues: CASSNLLAGPTGELFF. As DNA, the CDR3 is TGTGCCAGCAGCAACCTACTAGCGGGGCCCACCGGGGAGCTGTTTTTT.

The chain employs TRBV7-3 and TRBJ1-1; 8 bases line up with TRBD1. Germline assignment: CDR1 SGHTA and CDR2 FQGTGA. V lost 4 bases and J lost 5; bases outside the gene matches: 6. The CDR3 has 14 amino acids. The CDR3 reads CASSSPTGETEAFF. CDR3 nucleotide sequence: TGTGCCAGCAGCTCGCCGACAGGGGAGACTGAAGCTTTCTTT.

The chain combines TRBV7-8 with TRBJ1-1; 8 positions agree with TRBD1. This CDR3 is 13 amino acids long. CDR1 is SGHVS and CDR2 is FQNEAQ in the germline V gene. V shed 7 bases and J 4 bases; nucleotides not matched to a gene: 5. The CDR3 DNA reads TGTGCCAGCATAGGAACAGGGGGCACTGAAGCTTTCTTT. As protein: CASIGTGGTEAFF.

The V and J genes are TRBV7-6 and TRBJ2-7; D remains ambiguous. Germline V gives CDR1 SGHVS, CDR2 FNYEAQ. This CDR3 region has 14 residues. V was clipped by 5 bases and J by 3 bases, with 14 bases between them. The CDR3 spells CASSPQQEVYEQYF. The CDR3 DNA reads TGTGCCAGCAGCCCCCAGCAGGAAGTCTACGAGCAGTACTTC.

J is TRBJ1-2 and V is TRBV7-3, with TRBD1 as a possible D gene (5 bases). The CDR3 extends over 13 amino acids. The V and J ends lost 3 bases and 8 bases respectively, with 13 bases between them. Germline-derived CDR1 and CDR2 are SGHTA and FQGTGA. The CDR3 bases are TGTGCCAGCAGCTTTTACCTTCAGGGCGGCTACACCTTC. As protein: CASSFYLQGGYTF.

CDR3 sequence reads: CASSQYNSPLHF. DNA for the CDR3: TGTGCCAGCAGCCAGTATAATTCACCCCTCCACTTT. The chain employs TRBV12-3 or TRBV12-4 and TRBJ1-6; unclear D gene. V was cut by 6 bases and J by 4 bases, with 4 bases left in between. CDR3 size: 12 residues.

V gene TRBV5-1 combines with J gene TRBJ2-3; the match to TRBD1 covers 8 bases. Germline trimming cut 0 bases from V and 5 bases from J; bases unmatched to any gene: 8. Germline lookup yields CDR1 SGHRS and CDR2 YFSETQ. The CDR3 has 16 amino acids. As DNA, the CDR3 is TGCGCCAGCAGCTTGGGAGGTCAGGGGGCCATAGATACGCAGTATTTT. It is translated as CASSLGGQGAIDTQYF.